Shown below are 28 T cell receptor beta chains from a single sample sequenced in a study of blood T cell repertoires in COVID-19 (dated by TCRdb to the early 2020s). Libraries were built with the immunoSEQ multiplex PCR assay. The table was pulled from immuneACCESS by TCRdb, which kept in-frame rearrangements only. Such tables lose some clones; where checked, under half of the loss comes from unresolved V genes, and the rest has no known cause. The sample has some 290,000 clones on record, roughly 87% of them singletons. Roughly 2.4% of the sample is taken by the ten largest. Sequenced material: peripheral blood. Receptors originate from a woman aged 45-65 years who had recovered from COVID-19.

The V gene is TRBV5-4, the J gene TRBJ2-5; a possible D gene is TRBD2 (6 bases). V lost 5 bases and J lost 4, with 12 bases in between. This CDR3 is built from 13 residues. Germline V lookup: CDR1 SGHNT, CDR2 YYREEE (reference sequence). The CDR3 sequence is CASRREVGETQYF. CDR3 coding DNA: TGTGCCAGCAGAAGGGAGGTGGGAGAGACCCAGTACTTC.

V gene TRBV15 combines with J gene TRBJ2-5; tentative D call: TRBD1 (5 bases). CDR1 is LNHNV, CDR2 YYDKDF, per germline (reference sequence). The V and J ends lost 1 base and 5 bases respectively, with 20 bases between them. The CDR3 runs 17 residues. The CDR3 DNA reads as TGTGCCACCAGCAGAGTGGAAGGGGCTCAAACTCGGGAGACCCAGTACTTC. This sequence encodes CATSRVEGAQTRETQYF.

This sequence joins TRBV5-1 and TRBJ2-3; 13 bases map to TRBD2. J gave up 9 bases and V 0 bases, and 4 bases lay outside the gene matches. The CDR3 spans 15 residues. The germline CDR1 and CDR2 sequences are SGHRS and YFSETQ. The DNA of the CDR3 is TGCGCCAGCAGCTTGGAGGGACTAGCGGGAAACACGCAGTATTTT. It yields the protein CASSLEGLAGNTQYF.

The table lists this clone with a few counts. CDR3 sequence: CAISESAGTGNYGYTF. The CDR3 DNA is TGTGCCATCAGTGAGTCTGCCGGGACAGGCAACTATGGCTACACCTTC. This chain links TRBV10-3 with TRBJ1-2; TRBD1 aligns across 8 bases. This CDR3 has 16 residues. V shed 0 bases and J 2 bases; nucleotides not matched to a gene: 5. The germline gives CDR1 ENHRY, CDR2 SYGVKD.

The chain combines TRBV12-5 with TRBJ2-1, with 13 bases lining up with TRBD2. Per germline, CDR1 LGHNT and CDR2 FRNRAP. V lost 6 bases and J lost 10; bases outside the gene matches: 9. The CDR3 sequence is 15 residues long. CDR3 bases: TGTGCTAGTGGAGCCGGACTAGCGGGAGATGAAGAGCAGTTCTTC. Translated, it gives CASGAGLAGDEEQFF.

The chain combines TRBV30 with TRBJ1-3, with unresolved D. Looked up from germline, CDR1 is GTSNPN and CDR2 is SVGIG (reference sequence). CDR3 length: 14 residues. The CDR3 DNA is TGTGCAACGGTTGCTGGGCGCCTTGGAAACACCATATATTTT. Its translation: CATVAGRLGNTIYF.

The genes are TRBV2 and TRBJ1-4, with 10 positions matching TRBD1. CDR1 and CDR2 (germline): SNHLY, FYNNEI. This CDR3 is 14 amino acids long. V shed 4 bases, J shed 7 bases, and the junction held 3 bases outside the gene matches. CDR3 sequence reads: CASSAGQGIEKLFF. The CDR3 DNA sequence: TGTGCCAGCAGTGCGGGACAGGGGATTGAAAAACTGTTTTTT.

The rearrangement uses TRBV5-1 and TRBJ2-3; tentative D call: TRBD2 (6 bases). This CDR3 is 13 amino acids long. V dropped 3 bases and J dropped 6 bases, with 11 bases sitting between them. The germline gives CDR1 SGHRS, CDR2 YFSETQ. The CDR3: CASSSTREDTQYF. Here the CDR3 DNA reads TGCGCCAGCAGCTCGACTAGAGAGGATACGCAGTATTTT. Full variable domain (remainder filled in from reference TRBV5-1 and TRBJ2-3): KAGVTQTPRYLIKTRGQQVTLSCSPISGHRSVSWYQQTPGQGLQFLFEYFSETQRNKGNFPGRFSGRQFSNSRSEMNVSTLELGDSALYLCASSSTREDTQYFGPGTRLTVL.

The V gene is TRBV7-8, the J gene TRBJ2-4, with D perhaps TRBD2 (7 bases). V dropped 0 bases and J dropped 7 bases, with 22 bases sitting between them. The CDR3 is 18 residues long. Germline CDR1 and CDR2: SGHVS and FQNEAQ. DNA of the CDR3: TGTGCCAGCAGCTTAGCGCTTGTGGGGGGGCCGATGTTCAACATTCAGTACTTC. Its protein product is CASSLALVGGPMFNIQYF.

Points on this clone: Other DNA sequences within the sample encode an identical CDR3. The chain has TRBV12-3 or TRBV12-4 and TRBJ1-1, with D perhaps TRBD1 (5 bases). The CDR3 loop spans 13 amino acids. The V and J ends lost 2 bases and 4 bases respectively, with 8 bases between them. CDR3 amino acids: CASSLQGSTEAFF. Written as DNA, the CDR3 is TGTGCCAGCAGTTTACAGGGTTCCACTGAAGCTTTCTTT.

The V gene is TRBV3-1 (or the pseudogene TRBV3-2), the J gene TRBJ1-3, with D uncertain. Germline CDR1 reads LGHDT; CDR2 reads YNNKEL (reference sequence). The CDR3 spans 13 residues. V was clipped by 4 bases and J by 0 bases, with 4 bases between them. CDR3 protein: CASSLSSGNTIYF. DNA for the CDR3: TGTGCCAGCAGCCTCAGCTCTGGAAACACCATATATTTT.

CDR3 in amino acids: CASSSTGGYTF. The CDR3 bases are TGTGCCAGCAGTTCGACAGGGGGCTACACCTTC. The chain employs TRBV6-5 and TRBJ1-2, with 7 positions matching TRBD1. Germline V gene data show CDR1 as MNHEY and CDR2 as SVGAGI. Losses at the gene ends were 4 bases for V and 8 bases for J; bases not matched to a gene: 1. The length of the CDR3 is 11 residues.

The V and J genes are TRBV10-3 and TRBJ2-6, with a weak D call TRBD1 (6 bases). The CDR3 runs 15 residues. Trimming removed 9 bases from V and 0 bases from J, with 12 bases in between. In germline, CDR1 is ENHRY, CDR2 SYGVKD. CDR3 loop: CAIWTASSGANVLTF. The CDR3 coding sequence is TGTGCCATTTGGACAGCTTCCTCTGGGGCCAACGTCCTGACTTTC.

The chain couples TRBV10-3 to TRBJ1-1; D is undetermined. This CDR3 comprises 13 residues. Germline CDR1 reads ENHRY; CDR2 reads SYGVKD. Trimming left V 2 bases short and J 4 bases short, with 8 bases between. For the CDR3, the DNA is TGTGCCATCAGTGAGGGACTCGGCACTGAAGCTTTCTTT. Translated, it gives CAISEGLGTEAFF.

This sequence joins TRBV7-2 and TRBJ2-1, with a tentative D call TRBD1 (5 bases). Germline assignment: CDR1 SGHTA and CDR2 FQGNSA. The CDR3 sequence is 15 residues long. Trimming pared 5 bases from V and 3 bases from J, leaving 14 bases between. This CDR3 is CASSRTPKSYNEQFF. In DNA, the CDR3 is TGTGCCAGCAGCCGGACACCTAAAAGCTACAATGAGCAGTTCTTC.

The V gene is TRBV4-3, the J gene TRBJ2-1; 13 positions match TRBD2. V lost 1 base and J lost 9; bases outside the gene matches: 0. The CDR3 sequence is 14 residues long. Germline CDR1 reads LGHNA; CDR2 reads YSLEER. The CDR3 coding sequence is TGCGCCAGCAGCCAAGGACTAGCGGGGGGTGAGCAGTTCTTC. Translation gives CASSQGLAGGEQFF.

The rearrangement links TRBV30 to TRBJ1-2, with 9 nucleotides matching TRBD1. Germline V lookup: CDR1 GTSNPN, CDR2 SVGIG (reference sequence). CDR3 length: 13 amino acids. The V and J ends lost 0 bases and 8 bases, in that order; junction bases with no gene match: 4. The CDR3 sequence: CAWSVRQGDGYTF. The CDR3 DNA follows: TGTGCCTGGAGTGTGAGACAGGGGGACGGCTACACCTTC.

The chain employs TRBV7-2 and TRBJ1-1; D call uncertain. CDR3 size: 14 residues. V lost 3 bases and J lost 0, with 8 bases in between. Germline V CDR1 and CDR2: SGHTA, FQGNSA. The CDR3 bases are TGTGCCAGCAGCTTGATGAGTCTGAACACTGAAGCTTTCTTT. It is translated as CASSLMSLNTEAFF.

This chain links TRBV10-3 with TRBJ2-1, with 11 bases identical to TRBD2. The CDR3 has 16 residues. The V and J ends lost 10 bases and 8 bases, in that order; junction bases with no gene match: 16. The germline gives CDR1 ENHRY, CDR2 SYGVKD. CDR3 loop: CATQPGGSGGADEQFF. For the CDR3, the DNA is TGTGCCACACAGCCCGGCGGTAGCGGGGGGGCCGATGAGCAGTTCTTC.

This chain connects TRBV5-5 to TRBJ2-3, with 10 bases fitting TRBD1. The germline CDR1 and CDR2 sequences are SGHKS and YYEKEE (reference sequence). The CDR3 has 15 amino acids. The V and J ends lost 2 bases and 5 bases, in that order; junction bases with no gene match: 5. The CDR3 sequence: CASSLRQGALDTQYF. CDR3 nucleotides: TGTGCCAGCAGCTTAAGACAGGGGGCATTAGATACGCAGTATTTT.

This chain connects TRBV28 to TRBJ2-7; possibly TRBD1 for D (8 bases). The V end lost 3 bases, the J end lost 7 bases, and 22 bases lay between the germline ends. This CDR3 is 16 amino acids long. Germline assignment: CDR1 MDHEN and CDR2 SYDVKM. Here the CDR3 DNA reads TGTGCCAGCAGTTTGGGGGGGACAGGCCGACTAAGGGAGCAGTACTTC. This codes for CASSLGGTGRLREQYF.

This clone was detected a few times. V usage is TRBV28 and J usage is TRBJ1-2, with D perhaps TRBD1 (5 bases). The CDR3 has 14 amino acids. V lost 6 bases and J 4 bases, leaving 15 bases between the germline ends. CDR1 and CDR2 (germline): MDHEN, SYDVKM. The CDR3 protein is CASSLAVGGYGYTF. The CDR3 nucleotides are TGTGCCAGCAGCCTAGCGGTCGGGGGCTATGGCTACACCTTC.

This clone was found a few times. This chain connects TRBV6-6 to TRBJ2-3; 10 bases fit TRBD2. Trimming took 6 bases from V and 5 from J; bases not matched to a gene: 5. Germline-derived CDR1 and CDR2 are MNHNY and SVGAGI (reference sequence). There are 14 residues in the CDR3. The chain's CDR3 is CASRKGTSVDTQYF. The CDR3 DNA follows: TGTGCCAGCAGAAAAGGGACTAGCGTAGATACGCAGTATTTT.

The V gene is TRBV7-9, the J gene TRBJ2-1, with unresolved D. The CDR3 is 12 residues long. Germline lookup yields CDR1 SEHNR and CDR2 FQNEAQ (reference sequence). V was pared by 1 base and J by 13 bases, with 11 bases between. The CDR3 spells CASSLESPSQFF. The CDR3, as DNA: TGTGCCAGCAGCTTAGAATCTCCTAGTCAGTTCTTC.

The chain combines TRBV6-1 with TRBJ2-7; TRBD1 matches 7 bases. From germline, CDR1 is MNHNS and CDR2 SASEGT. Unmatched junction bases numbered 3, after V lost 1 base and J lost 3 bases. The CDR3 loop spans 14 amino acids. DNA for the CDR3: TGTGCCAGCAGTGAAGGGGACAGCCGCTACGAGCAGTACTTC. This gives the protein CASSEGDSRYEQYF.

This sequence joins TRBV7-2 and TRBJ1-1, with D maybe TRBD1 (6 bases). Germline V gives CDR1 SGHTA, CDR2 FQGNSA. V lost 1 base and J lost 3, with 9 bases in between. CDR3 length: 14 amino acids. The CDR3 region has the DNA TGTGCCAGCAGCTTAGGTGGACAGTACACTGAAGCTTTCTTT. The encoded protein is CASSLGGQYTEAFF.

DNA for the CDR3: TGTGCTAGTGGCCTTTCCAGGAACACCGGGGAGCTGTTTTTT. Translating it yields CASGLSRNTGELFF. The chain combines TRBV12-5 with TRBJ2-2; D not certain. The CDR3 spans 14 residues. Germline values: CDR1 LGHNT, CDR2 FRNRAP. Trimming removed 6 bases from V and 1 base from J, with 9 bases in between.

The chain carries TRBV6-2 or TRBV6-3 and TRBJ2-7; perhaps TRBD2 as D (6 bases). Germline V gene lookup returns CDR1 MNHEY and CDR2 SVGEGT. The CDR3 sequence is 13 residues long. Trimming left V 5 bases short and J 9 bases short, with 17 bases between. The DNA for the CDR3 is TGTGCCAGCAGTCGGCGGACTTCAGCGGGGCAGTACTTC. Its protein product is CASSRRTSAGQYF.